These 5 T cell receptor beta chains came from one sample sequenced in a study of shared clonotypes between healthy human individuals. The naive CD8 subset, CD45RO-negative cells positively selected for CCR7, excluded terminally differentiated effector memory CD45RA+ cells. TCRdb keeps only in-frame clones here, not all; method: immunoSEQ multiplex PCR. In the table there are about 1,900,000 clones, about 95% of which are singletons. The sample comprised naive CD8+ T cells sorted from blood. These receptors were collected from a man younger than 35 in good health.

Regarding this clone: Other nucleotide sequences in the sample specify the same CDR3. This sequence joins TRBV5-1 and TRBJ2-1, with 8 bases that match TRBD2. The J segment lost 4 bases and the V segment lost 2 bases, leaving 2 bases of the junction unmatched. Germline lookup yields CDR1 SGHRS and CDR2 YFSETQ. The CDR3 contains 14 residues. The CDR3 loop reads CASSLTSGYNEQFF. The DNA of the CDR3 is TGCGCCAGCAGCTTAACTAGCGGTTACAATGAGCAGTTCTTC.

This clone has only one observation. The gene calls are TRBV9 and TRBJ2-7; D might be TRBD2 (5 bases). The CDR3 loop spans 14 amino acids. Trimming cost V 2 bases and J 2 bases, with 11 bases left between them. Germline CDR1 and CDR2: SGDLS and YYNGEE. The CDR3 region is CASSVADGAYEQYF. The CDR3 DNA reads as TGTGCCAGCAGCGTCGCGGACGGGGCCTACGAGCAGTACTTC.

CDR3 coding DNA: TGTGCCAGCAGTTGGACAGAGAGCTACGAGCAGTACTTC. Its protein product is CASSWTESYEQYF. The chain employs TRBV6-5 and TRBJ2-7; TRBD1 is a possible D gene (6 bases). Germline-derived CDR1 and CDR2 are MNHEY and SVGAGI. The CDR3 is 13 residues long. Trimming removed 4 bases from V and 3 bases from J, with 10 bases in between.

The chain has TRBV30 and TRBJ2-3, with D perhaps matching TRBD1 (5 bases). The CDR3 covers 14 residues. V shed 1 base and J shed 3 bases, with 11 bases lying between them. The germline V gene encodes CDR1 GTSNPN and CDR2 SVGIG (reference sequence). For the CDR3, the DNA is TGTGCCTGGAGTGCAGGGATAGGAACAGATACGCAGTATTTT. The encoded protein is CAWSAGIGTDTQYF.

The chain links TRBV28 to TRBJ1-1; 7 nucleotides align to TRBD1. V lost 3 bases, J lost 4 bases, and 11 bases stayed unmatched. CDR3 size: 16 residues. The germline gives CDR1 MDHEN, CDR2 SYDVKM. This chain's CDR3 is CASSFLTPTGATEAFF. As DNA, the CDR3 is TGTGCCAGCAGTTTTCTCACCCCAACAGGGGCCACTGAAGCTTTCTTT.